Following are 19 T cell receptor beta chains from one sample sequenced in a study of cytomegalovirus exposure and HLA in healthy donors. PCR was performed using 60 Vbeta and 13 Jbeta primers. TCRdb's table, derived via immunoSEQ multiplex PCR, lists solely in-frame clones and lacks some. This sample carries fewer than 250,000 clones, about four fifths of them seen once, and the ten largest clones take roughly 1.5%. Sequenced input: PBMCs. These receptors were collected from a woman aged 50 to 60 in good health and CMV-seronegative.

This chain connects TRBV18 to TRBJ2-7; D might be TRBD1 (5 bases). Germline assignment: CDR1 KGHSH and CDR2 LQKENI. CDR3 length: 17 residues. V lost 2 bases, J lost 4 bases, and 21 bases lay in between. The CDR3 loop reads CASSPIGAGSGGYEQYF. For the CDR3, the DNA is TGTGCCAGCTCACCAATAGGGGCTGGTAGTGGTGGGTACGAGCAGTACTTC.

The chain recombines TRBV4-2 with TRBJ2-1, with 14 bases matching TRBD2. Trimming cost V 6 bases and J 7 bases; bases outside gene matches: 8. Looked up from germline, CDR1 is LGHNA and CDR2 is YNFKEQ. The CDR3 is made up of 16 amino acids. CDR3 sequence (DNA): TGTGCCAGCAGTGAGACCGGGACTAGCGGGAGTAATGAGCAGTTCTTC. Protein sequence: CASSETGTSGSNEQFF.

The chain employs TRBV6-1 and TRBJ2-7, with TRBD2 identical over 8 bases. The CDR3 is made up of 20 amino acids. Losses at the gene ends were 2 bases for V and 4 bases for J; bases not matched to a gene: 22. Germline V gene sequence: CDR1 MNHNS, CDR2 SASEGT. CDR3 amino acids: CASSELRQVFRSGRRYEQYF. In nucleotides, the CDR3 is TGTGCCAGCAGTGAATTAAGACAGGTGTTCAGGAGCGGGAGACGGTACGAGCAGTACTTC.

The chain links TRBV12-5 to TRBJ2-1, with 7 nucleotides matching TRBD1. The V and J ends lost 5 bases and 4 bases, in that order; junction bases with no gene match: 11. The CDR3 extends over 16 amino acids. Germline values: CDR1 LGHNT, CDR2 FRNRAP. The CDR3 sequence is CASGPEADRKYNEQFF. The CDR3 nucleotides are TGTGCTAGTGGTCCGGAGGCGGACAGGAAATACAATGAGCAGTTCTTC.

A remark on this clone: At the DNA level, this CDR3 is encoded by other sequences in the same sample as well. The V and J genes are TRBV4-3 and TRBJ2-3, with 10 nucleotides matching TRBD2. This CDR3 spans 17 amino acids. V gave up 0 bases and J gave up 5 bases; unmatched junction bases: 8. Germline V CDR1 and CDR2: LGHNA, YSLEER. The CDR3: CASSQDGAGGRGDTQYF. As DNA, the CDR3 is TGCGCCAGCAGCCAAGATGGAGCGGGGGGGAGGGGAGATACGCAGTATTTT.

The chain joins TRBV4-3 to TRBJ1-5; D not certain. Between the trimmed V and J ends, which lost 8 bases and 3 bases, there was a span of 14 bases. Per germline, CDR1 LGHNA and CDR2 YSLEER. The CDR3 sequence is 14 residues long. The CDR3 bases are TGCGCCAGCGCCAAGAGCAGGTTCAATCAGCCCCAGCATTTT. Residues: CASAKSRFNQPQHF.

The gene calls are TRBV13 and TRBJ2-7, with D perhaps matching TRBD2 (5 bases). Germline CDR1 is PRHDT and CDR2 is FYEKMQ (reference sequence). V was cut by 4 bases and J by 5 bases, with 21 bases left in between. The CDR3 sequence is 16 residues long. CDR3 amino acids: CASSSPWFKGDDEQYF. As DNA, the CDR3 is TGTGCCAGCAGCTCCCCGTGGTTTAAGGGAGACGACGAGCAGTACTTC. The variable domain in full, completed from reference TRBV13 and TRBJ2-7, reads AAGVIQSPRHLIKEKRETATLKCYPIPRHDTVYWYQQGPGQDPQFLISFYEKMQSDKGSIPDRFSAQQFSDYHSELNMSSLELGDSALYFCASSSPWFKGDDEQYFGPGTRLTVT.

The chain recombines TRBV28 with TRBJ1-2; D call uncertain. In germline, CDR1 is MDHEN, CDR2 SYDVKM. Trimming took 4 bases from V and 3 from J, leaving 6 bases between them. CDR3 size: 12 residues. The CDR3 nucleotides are TGTGCCAGCAGTTGGGCCTACTATGGCTACACCTTC. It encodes CASSWAYYGYTF.

The CDR3 DNA reads as TGTGCCAGCAGTTACCCGGGGTATGAGCAGTTCTTC. This encodes CASSYPGYEQFF. The V and J genes are TRBV6-6 and TRBJ2-1; D is possibly TRBD2 (5 bases). Germline V lookup: CDR1 MNHNY, CDR2 SVGAGI (reference sequence). V lost 2 bases and J 8 bases, leaving 7 bases between the germline ends. CDR3 length: 12 residues.

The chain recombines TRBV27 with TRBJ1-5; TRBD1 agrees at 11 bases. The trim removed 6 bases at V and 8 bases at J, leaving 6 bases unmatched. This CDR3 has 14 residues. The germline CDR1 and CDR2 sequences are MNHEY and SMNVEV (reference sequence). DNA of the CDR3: TGTGCCAGCAGCCGGGACAGGGGGAGAGAGCCCCAGCATTTT. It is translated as CASSRDRGREPQHF.

The CDR3 bases are TGTGCCAGCAACACCGGGACAGGGGGTTCCGAGCAGTACTTC. Protein: CASNTGTGGSEQYF. The chain uses TRBV6-5 and TRBJ2-7; TRBD1 matches 11 bases. The CDR3 has 14 amino acids. J lost 6 bases, V lost 7 bases, and 8 bases had no gene match. CDR1 is MNHEY, CDR2 SVGAGI, per germline.

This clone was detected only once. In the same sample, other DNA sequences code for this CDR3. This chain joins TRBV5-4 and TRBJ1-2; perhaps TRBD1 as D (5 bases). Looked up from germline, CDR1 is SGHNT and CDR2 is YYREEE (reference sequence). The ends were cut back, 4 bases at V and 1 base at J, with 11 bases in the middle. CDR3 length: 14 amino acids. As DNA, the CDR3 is TGTGCCAGCAGCCCTAGTGACAGTAACTATGGCTACACCTTC. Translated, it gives CASSPSDSNYGYTF.

The CDR3 reads CASSPGTVQETQYF. The CDR3 nucleotides are TGTGCCAGCAGCCCGGGGACAGTCCAAGAGACCCAGTACTTC. V and J are TRBV7-6 and TRBJ2-5, with TRBD1 identical over 7 bases. Trimming took 5 bases from V and 1 from J; bases not matched to a gene: 4. CDR1 and CDR2 (germline): SGHVS, FNYEAQ. The CDR3 covers 14 residues.

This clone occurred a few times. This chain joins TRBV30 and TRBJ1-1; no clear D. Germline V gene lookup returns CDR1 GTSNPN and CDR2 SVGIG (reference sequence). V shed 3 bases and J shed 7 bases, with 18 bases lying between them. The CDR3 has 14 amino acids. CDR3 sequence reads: CAWRRRGWGFEAFF. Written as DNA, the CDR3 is TGTGCCTGGAGGCGTCGGGGATGGGGTTTTGAAGCTTTCTTT.

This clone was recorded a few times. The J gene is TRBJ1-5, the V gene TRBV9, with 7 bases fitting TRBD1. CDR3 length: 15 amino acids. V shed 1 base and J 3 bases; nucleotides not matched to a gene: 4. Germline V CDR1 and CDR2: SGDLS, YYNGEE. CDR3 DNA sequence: TGTGCCAGCAGCGTAACCGACAGGGTCAATCAGCCCCAGCATTTT. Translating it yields CASSVTDRVNQPQHF. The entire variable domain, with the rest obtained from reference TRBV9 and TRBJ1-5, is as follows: DSGVTQTPKHLITATGQRVTLRCSPRSGDLSVYWYQQSLDQGLQFLIQYYNGEERAKGNILERFSAQQFPDLHSELNLSSLELGDSALYFCASSVTDRVNQPQHFGDGTRLSIL.

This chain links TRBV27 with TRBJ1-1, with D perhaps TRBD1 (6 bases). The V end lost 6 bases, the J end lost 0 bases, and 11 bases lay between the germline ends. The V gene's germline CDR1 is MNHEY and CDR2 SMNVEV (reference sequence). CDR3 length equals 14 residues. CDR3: CASSLTGLNTEAFF. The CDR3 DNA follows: TGTGCCAGCAGCTTAACAGGGCTGAACACTGAAGCTTTCTTT.

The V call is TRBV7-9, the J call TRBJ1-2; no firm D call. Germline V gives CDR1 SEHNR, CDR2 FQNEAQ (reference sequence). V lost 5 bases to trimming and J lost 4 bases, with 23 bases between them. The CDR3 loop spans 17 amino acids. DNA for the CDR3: TGTGCCAGCAGCCTAGGTCGGGGTCCGAGGGAGGGCTATGGCTACACCTTC. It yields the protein CASSLGRGPREGYGYTF.

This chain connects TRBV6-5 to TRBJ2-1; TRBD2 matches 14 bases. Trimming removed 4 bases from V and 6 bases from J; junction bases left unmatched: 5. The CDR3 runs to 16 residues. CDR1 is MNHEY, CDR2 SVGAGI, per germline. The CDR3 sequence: CASSSLGTSGGNEQFF. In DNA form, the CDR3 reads TGTGCCAGCAGTTCCCTCGGGACTAGCGGGGGCAATGAGCAGTTCTTC.

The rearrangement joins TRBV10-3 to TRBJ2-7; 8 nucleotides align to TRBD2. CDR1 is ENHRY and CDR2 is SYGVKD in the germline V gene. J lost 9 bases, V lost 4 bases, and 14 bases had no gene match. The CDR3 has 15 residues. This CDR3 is CAISGIAREAAGQYF. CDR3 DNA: TGTGCCATCAGTGGGATTGCGCGGGAGGCAGCGGGGCAGTACTTC.